This T cell receptor (beta chain) was documented in a study of cytomegalovirus exposure and HLA in healthy donors. About the research overall: T cells numbering approximately 170 million yielded some 120 million unique TCR beta sequences in an earlier analysis. Study-wide results and limits: More clonal expansion characterized HLA-associated TCR beta chains than equally common others in a later analysis. Reported performance of the classifier showed diagnosis of cytomegalovirus status with high specificity and sensitivity.

The trim removed 9 bases at V and 7 bases at J, leaving 4 bases unmatched. This CDR3 spans 12 amino acids. CDR1 MNHNS and CDR2 SASEGT come from the germline V gene. This clone was found a few times. The antigen remains unidentified. Amplification used 60 Vbeta primers and 13 Jbeta primers. TCRdb's table, derived via immunoSEQ multiplex PCR, lists solely in-frame clones and lacks some. Of over 150,000 clones listed, about four fifths are singletons. Although they were nominally healthy when sampled, donors likely had unrecorded immune exposures. The specimen sequenced was PBMCs. The sequence was collected from a male donor in good health and CMV-seropositive. V gene TRBV6-1 combines with J gene TRBJ2-1, with 9 bases lining up with TRBD1. The CDR3 loop reads CASGQGRNEQFF. CDR3 nucleotide sequence: TGTGCCAGTGGACAGGGGCGGAATGAGCAGTTCTTC.